Sequencing of this TCR beta chain was carried out in a study of Graves' ophthalmopathy and Graves' hyperthyroidism. Details on this clonotype: Its specificity is not known.

Findings of the study overall: The model's ophthalmopathy progression predictions had roughly 69% sensitivity and less than 75% specificity.

As the template, RNA transcripts were used to amplify TCR beta CDR3 regions. The first-round RT-PCR employed HTBI primers together with the Qiagen OneStep RT-PCR kit. A multiplex PCR was then performed as the second round. TCRdb re-called the multiplex PCR reads with MiXCR, one entry per CDR3 protein. The data contain hundreds of thousands of distinct CDR3 sequences, 35% to 50% of them singletons. The CDR3 is 16 amino acids. Germline V CDR1 and CDR2: DFQATT, SNEGSKA (reference sequence). V was cut by 8 bases and J by 6 bases, with 26 bases left in between. The sequenced material came from peripheral blood. The TCR originated in an adult man with Graves' ophthalmopathy. The chain uses TRBV20-1 and TRBJ1-3, with unresolved D. The CDR3 here is CSSPPPGVGEKNTIYF. CDR3 bases: TGCAGTTCGCCTCCCCCCGGGGTGGGCGAAAAAAACACCATATATTTT.